The 5 T cell receptor beta chains reported below all come from one sample, sequenced in a study of blood T cells in healthy people across ages. A second about 7 to 12 cycle PCR used barcoded and J-beta primers. TCRdb independently ran MiXCR on the 5' RACE reads; one entry per CDR3 protein. The sample has 1 million or so distinct CDR3 sequences, 20% to 25% seen once. This same sample was also part of a study on T cells of mothers and their children.

The sample consisted of blood. These TCRs come from a girl aged 2 to 9 in good health.

The chain employs TRBV20-1 and TRBJ2-1; D possibly uses TRBD1 or TRBD2 (5 bases each). The CDR3 runs to 14 residues. Trimming took off 3 bases at V and 6 bases at J, with 15 bases between the two ends. Germline values: CDR1 DFQATT, CDR2 SNEGSKA (reference sequence). CDR3 sequence: CSARTDYSFNEQFF. DNA of the CDR3: TGCAGTGCTAGGACAGACTACAGTTTCAATGAGCAGTTCTTC.

The rearrangement joins TRBV13 to TRBJ2-3, with D unresolved. V was cut by 5 bases and J by 0 bases, with 18 bases left in between. The germline gives CDR1 PRHDT, CDR2 FYEKMQ (reference sequence). The CDR3 is made up of 17 amino acids. The CDR3 nucleotides read TGTGCCAGCAGCGAACACCTCCGGGCTCCTAGCACAGATACGCAGTATTTT. Its protein product is CASSEHLRAPSTDTQYF.

This clonotype was seen only a few times. The rearrangement uses TRBV20-1 and TRBJ2-1, with unresolved D. The CDR3 loop spans 17 amino acids. In germline, CDR1 is DFQATT, CDR2 SNEGSKA (reference sequence). V was clipped by 2 bases and J by 0 bases, with 17 bases between them. CDR3 in amino acids: CSARMFRTAVSYNEQFF. The CDR3 nucleotides are TGCAGTGCTAGAATGTTTAGGACGGCCGTCTCCTACAATGAGCAGTTCTTC.

The J gene is TRBJ2-1, the V gene TRBV6-1; D call uncertain. The DNA matches TRBJ2-5 better at its end, which makes the J call doubtful. Germline CDR1 is MNHNS and CDR2 is SASEGT. This CDR3 is built from 12 residues. CDR3 amino acids: CASSVYQETQYF. The CDR3 DNA sequence: TGTGCCAGCAGTGTGTACCAAGAGACCCAGTACTTC.

Only a few counts were recorded for this clonotype. The CDR3 DNA sequence: TGCGCCAGCAGTGTAAAAGCGGGAGACGAGCAGTACTTC. It encodes CASSVKAGDEQYF. V usage is TRBV10-1 and J usage is TRBJ2-7; 8 bases fit TRBD2. V trimming: 4 bases; J trimming: 5 bases; junction bases outside the gene matches: 4. The CDR3 is 13 residues long. Germline V CDR1 and CDR2: WNHNN, SYGVQD (reference sequence).